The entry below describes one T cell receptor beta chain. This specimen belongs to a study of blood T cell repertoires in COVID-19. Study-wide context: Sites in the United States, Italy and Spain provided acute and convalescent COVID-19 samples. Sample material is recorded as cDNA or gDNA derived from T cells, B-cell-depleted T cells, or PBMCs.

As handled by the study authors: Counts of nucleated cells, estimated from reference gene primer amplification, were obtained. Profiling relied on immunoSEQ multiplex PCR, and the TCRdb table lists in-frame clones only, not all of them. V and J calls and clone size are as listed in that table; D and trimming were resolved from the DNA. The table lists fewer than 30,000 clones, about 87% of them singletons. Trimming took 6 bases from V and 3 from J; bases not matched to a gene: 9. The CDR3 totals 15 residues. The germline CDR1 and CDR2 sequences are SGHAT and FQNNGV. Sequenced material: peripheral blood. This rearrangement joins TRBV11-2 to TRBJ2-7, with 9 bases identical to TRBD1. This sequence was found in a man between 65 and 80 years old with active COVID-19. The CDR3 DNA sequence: TGTGCCAGCAGTCACCGGGACAGGGACTTCTACGAGCAGTACTTC. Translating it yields CASSHRDRDFYEQYF.